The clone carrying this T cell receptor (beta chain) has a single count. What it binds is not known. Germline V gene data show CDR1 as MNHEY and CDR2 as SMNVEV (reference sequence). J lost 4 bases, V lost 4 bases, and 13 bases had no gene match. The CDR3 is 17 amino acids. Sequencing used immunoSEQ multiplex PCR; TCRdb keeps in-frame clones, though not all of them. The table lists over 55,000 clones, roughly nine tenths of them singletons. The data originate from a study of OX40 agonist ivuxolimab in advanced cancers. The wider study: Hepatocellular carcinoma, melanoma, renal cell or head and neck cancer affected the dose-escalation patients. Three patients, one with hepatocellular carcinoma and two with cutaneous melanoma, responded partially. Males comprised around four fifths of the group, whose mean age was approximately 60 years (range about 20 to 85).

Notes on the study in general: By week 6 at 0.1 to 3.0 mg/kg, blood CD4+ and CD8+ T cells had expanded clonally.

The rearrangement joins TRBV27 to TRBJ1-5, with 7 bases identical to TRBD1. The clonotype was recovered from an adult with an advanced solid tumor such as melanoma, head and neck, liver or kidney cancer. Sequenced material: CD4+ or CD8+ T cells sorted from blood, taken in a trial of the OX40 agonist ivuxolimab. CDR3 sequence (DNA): TGTGCCAGCAGTTCACCCGACAGGGTGATGGGAAATCAGCCCCAGCATTTT. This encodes CASSSPDRVMGNQPQHF.